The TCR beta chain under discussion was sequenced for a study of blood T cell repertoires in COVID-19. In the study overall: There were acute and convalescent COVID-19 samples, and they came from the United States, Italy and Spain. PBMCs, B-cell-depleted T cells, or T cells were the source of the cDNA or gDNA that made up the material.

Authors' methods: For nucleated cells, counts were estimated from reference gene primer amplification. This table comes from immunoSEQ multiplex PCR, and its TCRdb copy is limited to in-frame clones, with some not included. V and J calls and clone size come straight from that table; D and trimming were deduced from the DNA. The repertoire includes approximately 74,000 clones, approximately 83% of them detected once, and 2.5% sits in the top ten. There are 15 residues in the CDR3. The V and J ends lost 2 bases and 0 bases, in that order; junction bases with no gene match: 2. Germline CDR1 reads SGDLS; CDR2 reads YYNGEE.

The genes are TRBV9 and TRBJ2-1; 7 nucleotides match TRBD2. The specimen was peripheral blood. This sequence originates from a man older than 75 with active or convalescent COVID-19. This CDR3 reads CASSVLAGSYNEQFF. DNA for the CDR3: TGTGCCAGCAGCGTTTTAGCGGGCTCCTACAATGAGCAGTTCTTC.